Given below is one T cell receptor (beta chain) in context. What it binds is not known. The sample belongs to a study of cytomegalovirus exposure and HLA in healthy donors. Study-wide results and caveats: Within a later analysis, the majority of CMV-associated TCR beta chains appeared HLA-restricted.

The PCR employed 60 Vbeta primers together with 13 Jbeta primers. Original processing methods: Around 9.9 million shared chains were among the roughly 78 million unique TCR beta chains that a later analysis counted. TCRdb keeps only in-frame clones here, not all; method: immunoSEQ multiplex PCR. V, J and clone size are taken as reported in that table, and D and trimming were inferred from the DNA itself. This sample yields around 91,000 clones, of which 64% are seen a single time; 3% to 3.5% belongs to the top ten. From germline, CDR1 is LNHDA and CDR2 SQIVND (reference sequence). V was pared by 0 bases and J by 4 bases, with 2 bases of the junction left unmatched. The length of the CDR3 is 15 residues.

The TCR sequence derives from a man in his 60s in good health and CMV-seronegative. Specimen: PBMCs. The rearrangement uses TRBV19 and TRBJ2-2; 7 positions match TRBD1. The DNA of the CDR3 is TGTGCCAGTAGTATAGAACGACAGGGCACCGGGGAGCTGTTTTTT. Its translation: CASSIERQGTGELFF.